One and the same sample provided the 4 T cell receptor beta chains below, sequenced in a study of cytomegalovirus exposure and HLA in healthy donors. The PCR contained 60 Vbeta and 13 Jbeta primers. Repertoires were generated with immunoSEQ multiplex PCR, while TCRdb's copy carries only in-frame clones and drops some. The profile shows roughly 200,000 clones, less than 85% of them singletons. Sequencing input: PBMCs. All receptors come from a boy aged 10-17 years in good health and CMV-seronegative.

Notes on this clone: A junction end diverges from the germline sequence, so it may reflect a read error. The gene calls are TRBV9 and TRBJ2-5, with a weak D call TRBD2 (5 bases). The CDR3 runs to 15 residues. Germline loops: CDR1 SGDLS, CDR2 YYNGEE. The CDR3 bases are TGTGTCAGCAGCCCTCTGGCTAGCTCGGGAGAGACCCAGTACTTC. It is translated as CVSSPLASSGETQYF.

The V call is TRBV28, the J call TRBJ2-1; 10 bases line up with TRBD1. The germline CDR1 and CDR2 sequences are MDHEN and SYDVKM. V gave up 5 bases and J gave up 8 bases; unmatched junction bases: 9. The CDR3 length is 15 residues. The CDR3 loop is CASSRPGQGMDEQFF. The CDR3 DNA is TGTGCCAGCAGTCGTCCGGGACAGGGGATGGATGAGCAGTTCTTC.

The chain is built from TRBV7-6 and TRBJ2-3; D is undetermined. Trimming took off 5 bases at V and 6 bases at J, with 21 bases between the two ends. Germline values: CDR1 SGHVS, CDR2 FNYEAQ. This CDR3 has 16 residues. CDR3 in DNA: TGTGCCAGCAGCCAGCGCTCGGCTTATCCAGTTGATACGCAGTATTTT. Amino acid sequence: CASSQRSAYPVDTQYF.

The chain employs TRBV5-1 and TRBJ1-3; D remains ambiguous. The CDR3 loop spans 16 amino acids. Trimming shortened V by 3 bases and J by 0 bases, and 13 bases separated the two germline ends. CDR1 is SGHRS, CDR2 YFSETQ, per germline. This chain's CDR3 is CASSSGGGSSGNTIYF. As DNA, the CDR3 is TGCGCCAGCAGCTCCGGCGGCGGATCCTCTGGAAACACCATATATTTT.